This T cell receptor beta chain was sequenced during a study of CD8 T cells in Susac syndrome. Findings and limits, study-wide: As the study acknowledged, the number of individuals who were part of its TCR sequencing and HLA analysis was relatively small.

Negative isolation yielded the CD8+ and CD4+ T cells, while FACS enriched the TEMRA cells. Reverse transcription used about 0.45 to 1 ug RNA and random hexamers. TCR beta CDR3 was amplified by immunoSEQ covering 54 Vbeta and 13 Jbeta. TCRdb re-called the immunoSEQ multiplex PCR reads with MiXCR, one entry per CDR3 protein. The sample lists roughly 120,000 distinct CDR3 sequences, around 94% occurring once. Trimming left V 0 bases short and J 2 bases short, with 11 bases between. This CDR3 is built from 16 residues. Germline lookup yields CDR1 LGHDT and CDR2 YNNKEL (reference sequence). About this clonotype: Its antigen is unknown.

What was sequenced was CD4+ T cells from PBMCs. The genes are TRBV3-1 and TRBJ1-5; D is unresolved. The TCR sequence derives from a human donor in good health. CDR3 sequence (DNA): TGTGCCAGCAGCCAAGATTTCGGGTTTGGCAATCAGCCCCAGCATTTT. Protein: CASSQDFGFGNQPQHF.